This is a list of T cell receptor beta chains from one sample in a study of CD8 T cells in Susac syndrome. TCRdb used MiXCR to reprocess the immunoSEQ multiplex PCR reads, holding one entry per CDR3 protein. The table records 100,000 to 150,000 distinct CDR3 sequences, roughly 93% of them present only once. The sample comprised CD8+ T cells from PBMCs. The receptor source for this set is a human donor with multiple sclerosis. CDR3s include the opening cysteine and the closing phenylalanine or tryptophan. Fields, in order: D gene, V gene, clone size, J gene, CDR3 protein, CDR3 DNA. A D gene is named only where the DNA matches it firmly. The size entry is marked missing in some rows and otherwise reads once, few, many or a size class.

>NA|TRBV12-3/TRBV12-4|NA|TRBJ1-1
CASSFRTNTEAFF
TGTGCCAGCAGTTTCAGGACCAACACTGAAGCTTTCTTT
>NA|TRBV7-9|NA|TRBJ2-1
CASSSNLWGAVSYNEQFF
TGTGCCAGCAGCTCCAATCTCTGGGGGGCAGTTTCCTACAATGAGCAGTTCTTC
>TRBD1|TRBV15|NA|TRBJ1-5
CATSRRTGAGQPQHF
TGTGCCACCAGCAGACGGACAGGGGCCGGTCAGCCCCAGCATTTT
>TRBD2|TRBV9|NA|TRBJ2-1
CASSPATSLDEQFF
TGTGCCAGCAGCCCCGCGACTAGCTTGGATGAGCAGTTCTTC
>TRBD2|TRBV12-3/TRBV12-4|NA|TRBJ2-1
CASSSPPGLAGRSSYNEQFF
TGTGCCAGCAGTTCCCCTCCGGGACTAGCGGGGCGAAGCTCCTACAATGAGCAGTTCTTC
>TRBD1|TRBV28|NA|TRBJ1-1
CASSPRDRVVNTEAFF
TGTGCCAGCAGTCCCCGGGACAGGGTCGTGAACACTGAAGCTTTCTTT
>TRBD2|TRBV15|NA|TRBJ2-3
CATSMAGAPDTQYF
TGTGCCACCAGCATGGCGGGAGCCCCAGATACGCAGTATTTT
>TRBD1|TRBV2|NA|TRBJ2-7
CASSLTGAYEQYF
TGTGCCAGCAGCCTTACAGGGGCCTACGAGCAGTACTTC
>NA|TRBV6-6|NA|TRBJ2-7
CASSYPGYRLYEQYF
TGTGCCAGCAGTTACCCCGGGTATCGGCTTTACGAGCAGTACTTC
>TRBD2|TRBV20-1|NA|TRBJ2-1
CSARDRGLAGEYNEQFF
TGCAGTGCTAGAGATAGGGGACTAGCGGGAGAGTACAATGAGCAGTTCTTC
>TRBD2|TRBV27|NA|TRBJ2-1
CASSLGGTKYEQFF
TGTGCCAGCAGTTTAGGGGGGACTAAATATGAGCAGTTCTTC
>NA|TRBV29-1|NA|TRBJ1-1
CSVVGGENTEAFF
TGCAGCGTTGTGGGGGGGGAGAACACTGAAGCTTTCTTT
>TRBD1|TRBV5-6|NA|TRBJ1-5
CASSAGQGARPQHF
TGTGCCAGCAGCGCCGGACAGGGGGCAAGGCCCCAGCATTTT
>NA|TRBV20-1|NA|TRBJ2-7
CSARPIWGTTYEQYF
TGCAGTGCCCGCCCGATCTGGGGGACGACCTACGAGCAGTACTTC
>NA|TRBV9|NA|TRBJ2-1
CASSDHWRVDNEQFF
TGTGCCAGCAGCGATCACTGGAGGGTAGACAATGAGCAGTTCTTC
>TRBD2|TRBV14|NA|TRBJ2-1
CASSQGPSGGSYNEQFF
TGTGCCAGCAGCCAGGGGCCTAGCGGGGGCTCCTACAATGAGCAGTTCTTC
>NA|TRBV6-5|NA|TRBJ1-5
CASSYGSNQPQHF
TGTGCCAGCAGTTACGGGAGCAATCAGCCCCAGCATTTT
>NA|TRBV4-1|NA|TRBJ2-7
CASSQVSGSSYEQYF
TGCGCCAGCAGCCAAGTTTCCGGGAGCTCCTACGAGCAGTACTTC
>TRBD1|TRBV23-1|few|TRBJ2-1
CASSQSHRGPIPYNEQFF
TGCGCCAGCAGTCAATCTCACAGGGGGCCTATCCCCTACAATGAGCAGTTCTTC
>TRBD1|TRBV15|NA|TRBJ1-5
CATSRSQGKPQHF
TGTGCCACCAGCAGATCACAGGGGAAGCCCCAGCATTTT
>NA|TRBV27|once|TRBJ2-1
CASSGAPSSYNEQFF
TGTGCCAGTTCCGGAGCACCGAGCTCCTACAATGAGCAGTTCTTC
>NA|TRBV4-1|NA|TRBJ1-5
CASSQVRGLGPQHF
TGCGCCAGCAGCCAAGTACGGGGGCTGGGGCCCCAGCATTTT
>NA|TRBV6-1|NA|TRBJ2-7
CAIRTRESYEQYF
TGTGCCATAAGGACACGGGAGTCCTACGAGCAGTACTTC
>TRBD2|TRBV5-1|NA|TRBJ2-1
CASSLTSGVNEQFF
TGCGCCAGCAGCTTGACTAGCGGGGTCAATGAGCAGTTCTTC
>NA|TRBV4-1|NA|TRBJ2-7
CASSQDRGVLAHEQHF
TGCGCCAGCAGCCAAGATCGAGGGGTCCTGGCCCACGAGCAGCACTTC
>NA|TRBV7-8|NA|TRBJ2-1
CASLQDPTYNEQFF
TGTGCCAGCCTGCAGGACCCTACCTACAATGAGCAGTTCTTC
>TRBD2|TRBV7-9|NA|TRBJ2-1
CASGEGYNEQFF
TGTGCCAGCGGGGAGGGGTACAATGAGCAGTTCTTC
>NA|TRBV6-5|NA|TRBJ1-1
CASRLGLNTEAFF
TGTGCCAGCAGATTAGGACTGAACACTGAAGCTTTCTTT
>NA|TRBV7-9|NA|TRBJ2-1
CASTSDPSVSYNEQFF
TGTGCCAGCACCTCGGACCCCTCGGTCTCCTACAATGAGCAGTTCTTC
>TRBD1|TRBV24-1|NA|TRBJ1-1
CATSDGDRPNTEAFF
TGTGCCACCAGTGATGGGGACAGGCCCAATACTGAAGCTTTCTTT
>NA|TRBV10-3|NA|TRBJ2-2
CAIPVRANTGELFF
TGTGCCATTCCGGTCCGGGCCAACACCGGGGAGCTGTTTTTT
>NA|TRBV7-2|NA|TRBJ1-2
CASSSPEVWYGYTF
TGTGCCAGCAGCTCCCCAGAGGTTTGGTATGGCTACACCTTC